Listed here are 16 T cell receptor beta chains from one sample, sequenced in a study of molecular identifiers for immune sequencing clone quantification. In TCRdb, the PCR reads were re-called with MiXCR into one record per CDR3 protein. This sample has over 600,000 distinct CDR3 sequences; nearly 20% occur once, and the top ten carry roughly 0.85%. Specimen: naive CD8+ T cells from blood, with Jurkat cell RNA spiked in. As to subset: FACS-sorted CD8+CD4-CCR7+CD45RA+ naive T cells. These receptors originate from a human donor in good health. Some libraries in this study had Jurkat cell RNA spiked in.

About this clonotype itself: This may stem from a read error, because a much larger clone lies one nucleotide away. V usage is TRBV28 and J usage is TRBJ2-7, with D possibly TRBD2 on 6 matching bases. This CDR3 is 17 amino acids long. From germline, CDR1 is MDHEN and CDR2 SYDVKM. CDR3 bases: TGTGCCAGCAGTACAACATTTGGGCGGGACTGGGCCTACGTGCAGTACTTC. It specifies CASSTTFGRDWAYVQYF.

About this clonotype itself: A much more abundant neighbour one base away suggests this may be a read error. The CDR3 does not close with the conserved phenylalanine or tryptophan, likely indicating a read error. J is TRBJ1-5 and V is TRBV7-9; tentatively, D is TRBD1 (6 bases). V was pared by 1 base and J by 4 bases, with 11 bases between. The CDR3 is 15 residues long. Germline values: CDR1 SEHNR, CDR2 FQNEAQ (reference sequence). This CDR3 reads CASSLGGQSNQPQHS. CDR3 coding DNA: TGTGCCAGCAGCTTAGGAGGACAGTCTAATCAGCCCCAGCATTCT.

The genes are TRBV12-3 or TRBV12-4 and TRBJ2-3; D call uncertain. The CDR3 extends over 16 amino acids. V was pared by 5 bases and J by 0 bases, with 15 bases between. The CDR3 here is CASSHPVAVSTDTQYF. The CDR3 nucleotides are TGTGCCAGCAGTCACCCCGTGGCGGTTAGCACAGATACGCAGTATTTT.

This clonotype was seen only once. The junction differs from germline at one of its ends, possibly a read error. The J gene is TRBJ2-7, the V gene TRBV19; perhaps D is TRBD1 or TRBD2 (5 bases each). The CDR3 length is 16 residues. The germline V gene encodes CDR1 LNHDA and CDR2 SQIVND (reference sequence). Here the CDR3 reads CASSSLTGPPNYERYF. CDR3 coding DNA: TGTGCCAGTAGTAGTTTGACGGGACCACCCAACTACGAGCGGTACTTC.

The count of this clonotype is one. The junction departs from germline at one end; a sequencing error may be responsible. This chain links TRBV20-1 with TRBJ1-1; perhaps TRBD1 as D (6 bases). There are 15 residues in the CDR3. Germline V lookup: CDR1 DFQATT, CDR2 SNEGSKA (reference sequence). CDR3 amino acids: CSARPEQGSYTEVFF. CDR3 in DNA: TGCAGTGCTAGACCGGAACAGGGATCGTACACTGAAGTTTTCTTT.

The sample holds many counts of this clonotype. The chain uses TRBV7-9 and TRBJ1-5; unclear D gene. Looked up from germline, CDR1 is SEHNR and CDR2 is FQNEAQ (reference sequence). CDR3 length: 12 amino acids. Trimming took 5 bases from V and 3 from J, leaving 5 bases between them. CDR3 DNA: TGTGCCAGCAGCGAGGACAATCAGCCCCAGCATTTT. Its protein is CASSEDNQPQHF.

This clonotype occurred many times. The chain is built from TRBV9 and TRBJ2-2; D is unclear. The V gene lost 0 bases and the J gene lost 2 bases, with 2 bases spanning the gap. Per the germline V gene, CDR1 is SGDLS and CDR2 is YYNGEE. The CDR3 has 13 amino acids. The DNA of the CDR3 is TGTGCCAGCAGCGTAGACAACACCGGGGAGCTGTTTTTT. Protein: CASSVDNTGELFF.

This clonotype was recorded many times. The chain is built from TRBV20-1 and TRBJ1-5; possibly TRBD1 for D (6 bases). Trimming cost V 0 bases and J 6 bases, with 15 bases left between them. Germline loops: CDR1 DFQATT, CDR2 SNEGSKA (reference sequence). The CDR3 covers 15 residues. Written as DNA, the CDR3 is TGCAGTGCTAGAGAGGGCAGGGGTTGGGGTCAGCCCCAGCATTTT. The encoded protein is CSAREGRGWGQPQHF.

Comment on this clonotype: This may stem from a read error, because a much larger clone lies one nucleotide away. The V gene is TRBV6-5, the J gene TRBJ2-1, with 7 nucleotides matching TRBD2. The CDR3 is 14 residues long. Trimming removed 0 bases from V and 5 bases from J; junction bases left unmatched: 1. Germline CDR1 is MNHEY and CDR2 is SVGAGI. This CDR3 reads CASSYSLANNEQFF. CDR3 coding DNA: TGTGCCAGCAGTTACTCACTAGCGAACAATGAGCAGTTCTTC.

The table lists this clonotype with many counts. The chain is built from TRBV29-1 and TRBJ1-1, with D possibly TRBD1 on 6 matching bases. Germline V lookup: CDR1 SQVTM, CDR2 ANQGSEA. Trimming cost V 6 bases and J 3 bases, with 14 bases left between them. The CDR3 length is 13 residues. DNA for the CDR3: TGCAGCGTCGTGGGGGGGGCGGACACTGAAGCTTTCTTT. Its protein is CSVVGGADTEAFF.

This clonotype was detected many times. The chain couples TRBV5-6 to TRBJ1-5, with TRBD1 matching over 9 bases. Germline CDR1 is SGHDT and CDR2 is YYEEEE. J lost 2 bases, V lost 4 bases, and 16 bases had no gene match. CDR3 size: 19 residues. The CDR3 is CASSTLNINRGRGNQPQHF. DNA of the CDR3: TGTGCCAGCAGCACTTTGAATATAAACAGGGGGCGAGGCAATCAGCCCCAGCATTTT.

This clonotype was recorded many times. The CDR3 here is CASSYSSVLEQYF. In DNA form, the CDR3 reads TGTGCCAGCAGTTACTCGTCCGTCCTCGAGCAGTACTTC. V is TRBV6-2 or TRBV6-3 and J is TRBJ2-7; D remains ambiguous. This CDR3 has 13 amino acids. Germline V gene lookup returns CDR1 MNHEY and CDR2 SVGEGT. V shed 0 bases and J shed 6 bases, with 9 bases lying between them.

Notes on this clonotype: A read error may explain this, as a much larger clone is one base away. The chain employs TRBV19 and TRBJ1-1; no reliable D call. This CDR3 is built from 13 residues. Germline CDR1 is LNHDA and CDR2 is SQIVND (reference sequence). CDR3 DNA sequence: TGTGTCAGTAGTATTCTTGGAAACACTGAAGCTTTCTTT. It specifies CVSSILGNTEAFF.

This clonotype was detected ten times or more. This chain connects TRBV20-1 to TRBJ2-7; D remains unclear. The CDR3 totals 11 residues. Trimming took off 4 bases at V and 6 bases at J, with 10 bases between the two ends. Germline V CDR1 and CDR2: DFQATT, SNEGSKA (reference sequence). CDR3 sequence reads: CSAKLVGEQYF. For the CDR3, the DNA is TGCAGTGCTAAATTGGTCGGCGAGCAGTACTTC.

This clonotype was counted at least ten times. One junction end disagrees with the germline gene, perhaps due to a read error. The rearrangement uses TRBV13 and TRBJ2-7, with D hard to call. The CDR3 length is 13 residues. The germline CDR1 and CDR2 sequences are PRHDT and FYEKMQ (reference sequence). Here the CDR3 DNA reads TGCGCCAGCAGCCAAGGCGTCACCTACGAGCAGTACTTC. Its protein is CASSQGVTYEQYF.

The table lists this clonotype with many counts. The chain recombines TRBV27 with TRBJ2-7; D call uncertain. There are 13 residues in the CDR3. Germline loops: CDR1 MNHEY, CDR2 SMNVEV (reference sequence). Trimming stripped 3 bases from V and 7 bases from J, with 13 bases between. CDR3 in amino acids: CASSLGDWREQYF. The CDR3 DNA reads TGTGCCAGCAGTTTGGGCGACTGGCGAGAGCAGTACTTC.